These 21 T cell receptor beta chains originate from one sample sequenced in a study of OX40 agonist ivuxolimab in advanced cancers. The table came from immunoSEQ multiplex PCR; TCRdb's copy has only in-frame clones and leaves some out. In the table there are 30,000 or so clones, over 80% of which are singletons. Sequences were derived from CD4+ or CD8+ T cells sorted from blood, sampled in a trial of the OX40 agonist ivuxolimab. All receptors derive from an adult with an advanced solid tumor such as melanoma, head and neck, liver or kidney cancer.

A word on this clone: Different DNA sequences within this sample yield the same CDR3. This chain joins TRBV7-9 and TRBJ2-3; D not resolved. The germline gives CDR1 SEHNR, CDR2 FQNEAQ (reference sequence). Trimming shortened V by 8 bases and J by 0 bases, and 9 bases separated the two germline ends. This CDR3 contains 13 residues. This CDR3 reads CASSITSTDTQYF. The CDR3 coding sequence is TGTGCCAGCTCTATCACTAGCACAGATACGCAGTATTTT.

J is TRBJ2-2 and V is TRBV10-3, with 9 bases matching TRBD2. The CDR3 is 17 residues long. V lost 6 bases, J lost 5 bases, and 13 bases stayed unmatched. Germline V gene sequence: CDR1 ENHRY, CDR2 SYGVKD. This CDR3 is CAIRSASGMGGTGELFF. The CDR3 bases are TGTGCCATCAGGAGCGCTAGCGGGATGGGCGGAACCGGGGAGCTGTTTTTT.

This chain uses TRBV7-9 with TRBJ2-2; the match to TRBD1 covers 8 bases. V gave up 4 bases and J gave up 0 bases; unmatched junction bases: 13. Germline loops: CDR1 SEHNR, CDR2 FQNEAQ (reference sequence). The CDR3 consists of 19 residues. The CDR3 reads CASSSVTLRGPANTGELFF. CDR3 nucleotides: TGTGCCAGCAGCTCAGTTACCCTCAGGGGGCCAGCGAACACCGGGGAGCTGTTTTTT.

The genes are TRBV6-5 and TRBJ1-4; D is undetermined. The CDR3 length is 12 residues. The V gene's germline CDR1 is MNHEY and CDR2 SVGAGI. V was shortened by 0 bases and J by 5 bases, with 1 base between the two germline ends. In DNA form, the CDR3 reads TGTGCCAGCAGTTACTCGAATGAAAAACTGTTTTTT. It translates to CASSYSNEKLFF.

This clone was detected only a few times. The chain carries TRBV18 and TRBJ2-7, with 14 bases aligning to TRBD2. The CDR3 spans 15 residues. Per germline, CDR1 KGHSH and CDR2 LQKENI. V shed 6 bases, J shed 5 bases, and the junction held 6 bases outside the gene matches. The CDR3 bases are TGTGCCAGCTCCCCTGGGACTAGCGGGAGAAACGAGCAGTACTTC. As protein: CASSPGTSGRNEQYF.

The chain couples TRBV5-1 to TRBJ2-5; 9 bases agree with TRBD1. CDR1 and CDR2 (germline): SGHRS, YFSETQ. Unmatched junction bases numbered 2, after V lost 3 bases and J lost 5 bases. This CDR3 comprises 13 residues. CDR3 in amino acids: CASSWTGDETQYF. As DNA, the CDR3 is TGCGCCAGCAGCTGGACAGGGGACGAGACCCAGTACTTC.

This chain joins TRBV6-1 and TRBJ2-7, with 9 bases fitting TRBD1. CDR1 and CDR2 from the germline V gene are MNHNS and SASEGT. Trimming at V came to 6 bases and at J to 3 bases, leaving 6 bases not matched to a gene. The CDR3 has 14 amino acids. The CDR3 sequence: CASRERGQGYEQYF. In DNA form, the CDR3 reads TGTGCCAGCAGGGAAAGGGGACAGGGCTACGAGCAGTACTTC.

The chain employs TRBV7-2 and TRBJ2-3; D gene ambiguous. V was shortened by 5 bases and J by 3 bases, with 12 bases between the two germline ends. The germline CDR1 and CDR2 sequences are SGHTA and FQGNSA. The CDR3 loop spans 14 amino acids. CDR3: CASSPSVGTDTQYF. CDR3 bases: TGTGCCAGCAGCCCCTCGGTGGGTACAGATACGCAGTATTTT.

The V gene is TRBV18, the J gene TRBJ2-7; 8 nucleotides align to TRBD1. This CDR3 is built from 15 residues. The ends lost 0 bases at V and 4 bases at J; junction bases unmatched: 5. From germline, CDR1 is KGHSH and CDR2 LQKENI. This CDR3 is CASSPPAGGLYEQYF. For the CDR3, the DNA is TGTGCCAGCTCACCACCGGCAGGGGGCTTATACGAGCAGTACTTC.

The CDR3: CASSVPGTGYNEQFF. In nucleotides, the CDR3 is TGTGCCAGCAGCGTTCCCGGGACAGGTTACAATGAGCAGTTCTTC. J is TRBJ2-1 and V is TRBV7-9; 8 nucleotides match TRBD1. The CDR3 is made up of 15 amino acids. The germline CDR1 and CDR2 sequences are SEHNR and FQNEAQ (reference sequence). V lost 5 bases to trimming and J lost 4 bases; unmatched junction nucleotides: 7.

This clone is labeled as medium-sized. The chain employs TRBV25-1 and TRBJ1-2; 8 bases fit TRBD1. The ends lost 4 bases at V and 5 bases at J; junction bases unmatched: 6. The germline V gene has CDR1 MGHDK and CDR2 SYGVNS. This CDR3 is built from 14 residues. CDR3 protein: CASSAAGGQYGYTF. CDR3 DNA: TGTGCCAGCAGTGCGGCAGGGGGCCAATATGGCTACACCTTC.

The gene calls are TRBV28 and TRBJ2-2, with 7 bases lining up with TRBD2. Germline V gene sequence: CDR1 MDHEN, CDR2 SYDVKM. The CDR3 is 15 amino acids. The J segment lost 3 bases and the V segment lost 2 bases, leaving 3 bases of the junction unmatched. CDR3 loop: CASSLSGVDTGELFF. The CDR3 DNA sequence: TGTGCCAGCAGTTTAAGCGGGGTGGACACCGGGGAGCTGTTTTTT.

V usage is TRBV11-3 and J usage is TRBJ1-2; D is unclear. Germline V CDR1 and CDR2: SGHNT, YENEEA. Trimming cost V 4 bases and J 5 bases, with 14 bases left between them. The CDR3 extends over 14 amino acids. The CDR3 coding sequence is TGTGCCAGCAGCTCAGTGGTCGAGAGGTATGGCTACACCTTC. Encoded protein: CASSSVVERYGYTF.

The J gene is TRBJ2-2, the V gene TRBV7-9, with D unclear. The CDR3 is made up of 17 amino acids. The V gene's germline CDR1 is SEHNR and CDR2 FQNEAQ (reference sequence). V dropped 5 bases and J dropped 0 bases, with 16 bases sitting between them. CDR3 loop: CASSQRSGSPNTGELFF. The CDR3 nucleotides read TGTGCCAGCAGCCAGAGGTCGGGCTCGCCGAACACCGGGGAGCTGTTTTTT.

This chain connects TRBV6-5 to TRBJ2-1, with a possible D match to TRBD1 (6 bases). The germline V gene has CDR1 MNHEY and CDR2 SVGAGI. V lost 2 bases, J lost 6 bases, and 11 bases lay in between. The CDR3 runs 14 residues. This CDR3 is CASSYRTGLNEQFF. The CDR3, as DNA: TGTGCCAGCAGTTACCGAACAGGGCTCAATGAGCAGTTCTTC.

This clone was picked up a small number of times. The gene calls are TRBV10-1 and TRBJ1-4; D unresolved. Germline CDR1 WNHNN, CDR2 SYGVQD (reference sequence). The V gene lost 4 bases and the J gene lost 7 bases, with 7 bases spanning the gap. The CDR3 has 12 amino acids. In DNA, the CDR3 is TGCGCCAGCAGTGGAGGTTCTGAAAAACTGTTTTTT. It yields the protein CASSGGSEKLFF.

The gene calls are TRBV4-1 and TRBJ1-3; 7 nucleotides line up with TRBD1. V was pared by 1 base and J by 1 base, with 7 bases of the junction left unmatched. The CDR3 spans 17 residues. The germline V gene has CDR1 MGHRA and CDR2 YSYEKL. CDR3 sequence (DNA): TGCGCCAGCAGCCAAGCCCGCGCGACAGGGTCTGGAAACACCATATATTTT. Translating gives CASSQARATGSGNTIYF.

The chain has TRBV5-4 and TRBJ1-2, with 9 bases identical to TRBD1. Trimming cost V 3 bases and J 5 bases; bases outside gene matches: 14. Germline V gives CDR1 SGHNT, CDR2 YYREEE (reference sequence). The CDR3 covers 17 residues. Here the CDR3 reads CASSSPPLAGQGYGYTF. The CDR3 bases are TGTGCCAGCAGCTCACCCCCTTTAGCGGGACAGGGTTATGGCTACACCTTC.

The CDR3 protein is CASKSGASGYNEQFF. The CDR3 DNA is TGCGCCAGCAAAAGTGGAGCTAGCGGCTACAATGAGCAGTTCTTC. V usage is TRBV10-2 and J usage is TRBJ2-1; 7 bases align to TRBD2. There are 15 residues in the CDR3. Germline V gene lookup returns CDR1 WSHSY and CDR2 SAAADI. The V gene end was trimmed by 7 bases and the J gene end by 3 bases; junction bases not matched to a gene: 9.

This chain uses TRBV30 with TRBJ2-1; D unresolved. Trimming removed 3 bases at V and 16 bases at J, with 16 bases between. Germline loops: CDR1 GTSNPN, CDR2 SVGIG (reference sequence). The CDR3 loop spans 11 amino acids. CDR3 loop: CAWRSESEAFF. The CDR3 nucleotides are TGTGCCTGGAGGTCTGAGAGCGAGGCATTCTTC.

The genes are TRBV18 and TRBJ2-7; D might be TRBD1 (6 bases). Per the germline V gene, CDR1 is KGHSH and CDR2 is LQKENI. Trimming took off 5 bases at V and 2 bases at J, with 16 bases between the two ends. There are 15 residues in the CDR3. The DNA for the CDR3 is TGTGCCAGCTCAGAAGCCGCGGACAGAACCTACGAGCAGTACTTC. Encoded protein: CASSEAADRTYEQYF.